These 9 T cell receptor beta chains share one sample of origin, sequenced in a study of beta chain features in type 1 diabetes. Expressed TCRB transcripts were sequenced, since all the RNA that had been isolated was reverse transcribed. Method: immunoSEQ multiplex PCR; TCRdb's copy keeps in-frame clones and lacks some. Found here are 200,000 to 250,000 clones, under 13% of them singletons; the top ten hold about 1.2%. Specimen: central memory CD4+ T cells from blood. The receptor set was obtained from a man aged 18 to 30 in good health.

This clone has more than one count but fewer than ten. J is TRBJ2-7 and V is TRBV11-2; TRBD2 matches at 13 bases. V was clipped by 5 bases and J by 5 bases; unmatched bases: 6. Germline CDR1 SGHAT, CDR2 FQNNGV. The CDR3 loop spans 15 amino acids. In DNA, the CDR3 is TGTGCCAGCAGCCTAAGGACTAGCGGGAGCCACGAGCAGTACTTC. Its translation is CASSLRTSGSHEQYF.

The chain recombines TRBV15 with TRBJ2-1; TRBD2 matches at 7 bases. Germline loops: CDR1 LNHNV, CDR2 YYDKDF (reference sequence). Losses at the gene ends were 5 bases for V and 10 bases for J; bases not matched to a gene: 8. The CDR3 extends over 13 amino acids. The CDR3: CATSVRLAHEQFF. Written as DNA, the CDR3 is TGTGCCACCAGCGTCCGACTAGCCCACGAGCAGTTCTTC.

This clone was detected ten times or more. The chain employs TRBV7-2 and TRBJ2-4, with D possibly TRBD2 on 6 matching bases. The CDR3 length is 13 residues. The V gene lost 1 base and the J gene lost 6 bases, with 7 bases spanning the gap. Germline V lookup: CDR1 SGHTA, CDR2 FQGNSA. CDR3 in amino acids: CASSLVGGNIQYF. DNA for the CDR3: TGTGCCAGCAGCTTAGTGGGGGGAAACATTCAGTACTTC.

The J gene is TRBJ2-3, the V gene TRBV6-1, with 7 positions matching TRBD2. CDR3 length: 15 amino acids. CDR1 is MNHNS, CDR2 SASEGT, per germline. Losses at the gene ends were 5 bases for V and 1 base for J; bases not matched to a gene: 6. This CDR3 reads CASSSGNVGTDTQYF. The CDR3 bases are TGTGCCAGCAGTAGCGGGAACGTGGGCACAGATACGCAGTATTTT.

This clone was counted ten times or more. The CDR3 protein is CASLDDGSYNEQFF. In DNA, the CDR3 is TGTGCCAGCTTGGACGACGGGTCCTACAATGAGCAGTTCTTC. This chain connects TRBV28 to TRBJ2-1; D call uncertain. The CDR3 loop spans 14 amino acids. The V end lost 8 bases, the J end lost 1 base, and 12 bases lay between the germline ends. In germline, CDR1 is MDHEN, CDR2 SYDVKM.

V and J are TRBV5-6 and TRBJ2-5; D is unclear. In germline, CDR1 is SGHDT, CDR2 YYEEEE. The V and J ends lost 7 bases and 1 base respectively, with 17 bases between them. The CDR3 consists of 15 residues. The CDR3 here is CASGYLGPIQETQYF. CDR3 nucleotide sequence: TGTGCCAGCGGCTATTTGGGCCCGATCCAAGAGACCCAGTACTTC.

The chain uses TRBV5-4 and TRBJ2-3, with a weak D call TRBD2 (6 bases). CDR1 is SGHNT and CDR2 is YYREEE in the germline V gene (reference sequence). The CDR3 runs 15 residues. V was clipped by 0 bases and J by 1 base, with 9 bases between them. As DNA, the CDR3 is TGTGCCAGCAGCTTGGTAACGGGAGGCACAGATACGCAGTATTTT. Its protein is CASSLVTGGTDTQYF.

Concerning this clone: This sample also contains other DNA sequences that code for the same CDR3. J is TRBJ2-5 and V is TRBV30; D may be TRBD1 (5 bases). This CDR3 has 13 amino acids. The V gene's germline CDR1 is GTSNPN and CDR2 SVGIG (reference sequence). The ends were cut back, 0 bases at V and 5 bases at J, with 10 bases in the middle. CDR3 bases: TGTGCCTGGAGTGTATCCAGGGCGGAGACCCAGTACTTC. The encoded protein is CAWSVSRAETQYF.

This clone turned up a few times. J is TRBJ1-5 and V is TRBV2; D is undetermined. The CDR3 runs to 12 residues. Germline V gene sequence: CDR1 SNHLY, CDR2 FYNNEI. Trimming stripped 6 bases from V and 3 bases from J, with 6 bases between. The DNA of the CDR3 is TGTGCCAGCAGGGGGAACAATCAGCCCCAGCATTTT. It yields the protein CASRGNNQPQHF. Full variable domain (missing parts from reference TRBV2 and TRBJ1-5): EPEVTQTPSHQVTQMGQEVILRCVPISNHLYFYWYRQILGQKVEFLVSFYNNEISEKSEIFDDQFSVERPDGSNFTLKIRSTKLEDSAMYFCASRGNNQPQHFGDGTRLSIL.